This T cell receptor (beta chain) was observed in a study of shared clonotypes between healthy human individuals. At the level of the study: CD4 naive cells filled three plates per donor, CD4 memory three, CD8 naive two and CD8 memory one.

Germline V gives CDR1 SGHNT, CDR2 YYREEE (reference sequence). The CDR3 sequence is 16 residues long. Trimming cost V 0 bases and J 7 bases, with 17 bases left between them. Study findings and constraints: Compared with clonotypes that all four donors shared, non-shared clonotypes had lower generation probabilities.

The authors split each subset's genomic DNA evenly across several immunoSEQ plates. The repertoire was sequenced with immunoSEQ multiplex PCR; TCRdb's copy has only in-frame clones and lacks some. This repertoire shows approximately 980,000 clones, over 60% found once; its top ten account for over 1.3%. This clone was counted only a few times. The antigen is not known. Those who donated, Caucasian adults without exception, all lived in Nashville, Tennessee. What was sequenced was memory CD4+ T cells sorted from blood. Subset defined: CD45RA-negative fraction. The V call is TRBV5-4, the J call TRBJ2-1; perhaps TRBD1 as D (6 bases). The TCR comes from a man aged 18 to 29 in good health. The CDR3 sequence is CASSLGGAGAENEQFF. CDR3 coding DNA: TGTGCCAGCAGCTTGGGTGGGGCAGGGGCGGAGAATGAGCAGTTCTTC. The variable domain in full, with the rest retrieved from reference TRBV5-4 and TRBJ2-1, is ETGVTQSPTHLIKTRGQQVTLRCSSQSGHNTVSWYQQALGQGPQFIFQYYREEENGRGNFPPRFSGLQFPNYSSELNVNALELDDSALYLCASSLGGAGAENEQFFGPGTRLTVL.